The clone carrying this TCR beta chain was found many times. Its specificity is unknown. This record belongs to a study of spatial heterogeneity in lung cancer. Study outcomes and limitations: Detection of ubiquitous tumor TCRs in blood was higher at resection than follow-up.

The CDR3 extends over 14 amino acids. Germline CDR1 and CDR2: ENHRY and SYGVKD. Trimming cost V 7 bases and J 0 bases, with 13 bases left between them. TCRdb independently ran MiXCR on the 5' RACE reads; one entry per CDR3 protein. The data contain 35,000 to 45,000 distinct CDR3 sequences, less than 5.5% of them singletons. Time point noted: sample taken at primary tumor resection. Unsorted tumor, nontumor lung tissue or cryopreserved PBMC supplied the whole RNA. This TCR derives from a female donor with early-stage non-small cell lung cancer. The sequences come from PBMCs, collected at surgery. The chain combines TRBV10-3 with TRBJ2-7, with no clear D. CDR3 DNA sequence: TGTGCCATCAAGCAGTCCCCGAGCTCCTACGAGCAGTACTTC. Protein sequence: CAIKQSPSSYEQYF.